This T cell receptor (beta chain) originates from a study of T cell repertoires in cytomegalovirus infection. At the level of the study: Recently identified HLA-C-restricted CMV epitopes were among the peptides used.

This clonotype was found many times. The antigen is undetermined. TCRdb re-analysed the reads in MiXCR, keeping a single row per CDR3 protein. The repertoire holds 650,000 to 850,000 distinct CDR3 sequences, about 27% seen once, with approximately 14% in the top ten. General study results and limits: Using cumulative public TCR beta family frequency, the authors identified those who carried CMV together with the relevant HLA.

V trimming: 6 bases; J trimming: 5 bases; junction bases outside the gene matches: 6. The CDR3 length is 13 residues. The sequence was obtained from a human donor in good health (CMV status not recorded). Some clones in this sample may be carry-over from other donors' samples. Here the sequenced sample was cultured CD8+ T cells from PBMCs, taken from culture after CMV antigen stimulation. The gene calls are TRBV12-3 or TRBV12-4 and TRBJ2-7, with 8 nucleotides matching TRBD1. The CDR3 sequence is CASRQDRGNEQYF. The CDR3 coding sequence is TGTGCCAGCAGGCAAGACAGGGGCAACGAGCAGTACTTC.